This T cell receptor beta chain was found in a study of blood T cell repertoires in COVID-19. Study at large: From the United States, Italy and Spain came samples of acute and convalescent COVID-19. T cells, B-cell-depleted T cells, or PBMCs supplied cDNA or gDNA.

How the authors handled the data: Nucleated cell number was recorded as an estimate derived from reference gene primer amplification. The data were produced by immunoSEQ multiplex PCR, yet TCRdb's version contains in-frame clones alone and is incomplete. The DNA was the basis for D and trimming; V, J and clone size are from that table. The sample holds approximately 110,000 clones, about 85% seen once. V was clipped by 0 bases and J by 4 bases, with 15 bases between them. The germline V gene has CDR1 LGHNA and CDR2 YNFKEQ. This CDR3 is built from 16 residues. This clone was counted at least ten times.

The V call is TRBV4-2, the J call TRBJ1-1; tentative D call: TRBD1 (5 bases). The sample was peripheral blood. The source of this sequence is a human donor in a cohort sampled during active COVID-19. The chain's CDR3 is CASSQDSAGLSTEAFF. As DNA, the CDR3 is TGTGCCAGCAGCCAAGATTCGGCAGGGCTGAGCACTGAAGCTTTCTTT.